The 4 T cell receptor beta chains presented below share a single source sample, sequenced in a study of regulatory T cells in long-lasting Graves disease. The time point is: persistent/refractory GD, antithyroid drugs over 5 years with positive TRAb. PBMC-derived RNA was used for the TCR library. Arm-PCR with iRepertoire HTBI primers amplified the CDR3 regions for these TCR beta libraries. Each CDR3 protein gets one entry after TCRdb re-called the multiplex PCR reads with MiXCR. The sample lists approximately 470,000 distinct CDR3 sequences; about a fifth were seen once. This specimen was peripheral blood mononuclear cells (PBMCs), taken when the disease was refractory, from a patient treated with antithyroid drugs. Receptors were obtained from a female donor with Graves disease.

In this sample, this clonotype turned up many times. This chain joins TRBV12-5 and TRBJ2-7; unclear D gene. Trimming shortened V by 0 bases and J by 3 bases, and 15 bases separated the two germline ends. CDR1 is LGHNT and CDR2 is FRNRAP in the germline V gene. The CDR3 has 16 amino acids. CDR3 DNA sequence: TGTGCTAGTGGTTTGGTACGATCGGGCTTGGTCTACGAGCAGTACTTC. It translates to CASGLVRSGLVYEQYF. The full variable domain, in which reference TRBV12-5 and TRBJ2-7 provide the parts outside the CDR3, is DARVTQTPRHKVTEMGQEVTMRCQPILGHNTVFWYRQTMMQGLELLAYFRNRAPLDDSGMPKDRFSAEMPDATLATLKIQPSEPRDSAVYFCASGLVRSGLVYEQYFGPGTRLTVT.

Comments on this clonotype: Possible read error: a much larger clone is one base away. The conserved closing phenylalanine or tryptophan is absent in this CDR3, likely reflecting a read error. The chain's CDR3 is CASSGQRDGYTL. Written as DNA, the CDR3 is TGTGCCAGCAGCGGTCAGCGGGATGGCTACACCCTC. V and J are TRBV7-9 and TRBJ1-2; D ambiguous. Germline V gene lookup returns CDR1 SEHNR and CDR2 FQNEAQ (reference sequence). Trimming stripped 5 bases from V and 6 bases from J, with 10 bases between. This CDR3 spans 12 amino acids.

This chain joins TRBV6-2 or TRBV6-3 and TRBJ1-5, with a possible D match to TRBD1 (6 bases). With 5 bases removed from V and 0 bases from J, the gap between germline ends came to 11 bases. Germline V gives CDR1 MNHEY, CDR2 SVGEGT. The CDR3 contains 15 residues. In DNA, the CDR3 is TGTGCCAGCAGTGAGTGGACAGTTAGCAATCAGCCCCAGCATTTT. Amino acids: CASSEWTVSNQPQHF.

This clonotype appeared a single time. V and J are TRBV19 and TRBJ2-1, with 8 bases lining up with TRBD1. Trimming cost V 7 bases and J 10 bases; bases outside gene matches: 9. CDR3 length: 13 residues. The germline V gene has CDR1 LNHDA and CDR2 SQIVND (reference sequence). In DNA form, the CDR3 reads TGTGCCAGTACCGAGACAGGGGATAGCGAGCAGTTCTTC. Translating gives CASTETGDSEQFF.